Included here is one T cell receptor (beta chain) sequence, with context. As yet, its antigen is unknown. The junction shows a germline mismatch at one end, possibly a read error. The CDR3 spans 14 residues. CDR1 and CDR2 from the germline V gene are MNHEY and SVGAGI. The entry originates in a study of cytomegalovirus exposure and HLA in healthy donors. Study-wide findings and caveats: In an earlier analysis, most TCR beta V segments were productive about 87% or about 30% of the time. It was taken for granted in presence/absence analyses that sequencing depth across donors was roughly uniform. The study labeled 170 or so TCR beta chains cytomegalovirus-associated.

The PCR had 60 Vbeta and 13 Jbeta primers. In the authors' workflow: Per a later analysis, the number of unique TCR beta chains was approximately 80 million, of which 9 million to 14 million were shared. Clones were read by immunoSEQ multiplex PCR, and TCRdb kept only the in-frame ones, dropping some. V, J and clone size derive from that table, while D and trimming were established from the DNA sequence. The data hold under 200,000 clones, with around 77% observed a single time. Source material: PBMCs. This receptor was taken from a man in his fifties or sixties in good health and CMV-seronegative. V usage is TRBV6-5 and J usage is TRBJ2-6; 9 nucleotides align to TRBD1. The CDR3 sequence is CASSYSTGGNVLTF. The CDR3 bases are TGTGCCAGCAGTTACTCGACAGGGGGCAACGTCCTGACTTTC.